Listed below are T cell receptor beta chains from one sample, sequenced in a study of blood T cell repertoires in COVID-19. Repertoires were generated with immunoSEQ multiplex PCR, while TCRdb's copy carries only in-frame clones and drops some. The repertoire holds roughly 280,000 clones, with about 88% as singletons. Sequenced input: PBMCs or T cells enriched from blood (not recorded which). These receptors were obtained from a woman aged 50 to 65 who had recovered from COVID-19. The CDR3 runs from the conserved cysteine through the conserved F or W. The order of the fields is V gene, D gene, J gene, clone size, CDR3 DNA, CDR3 protein. The D gene is left open where the match is weak. The size entry is marked missing in some rows and otherwise reads once, few, many or a size class.

v_call: TRBV3-1/TRBV3-2
d_call: TRBD2
j_call: TRBJ2-1
clone_size: NA
cdr3_nt: TGTGCCAGCAGTACACTAGGGACTAGCGGGAATGGTGAGCAGTTCTTC
cdr3_aa: CASSTLGTSGNGEQFF

v_call: TRBV28
d_call: TRBD2
j_call: TRBJ2-3
clone_size: NA
cdr3_nt: TGTGCCAGCAGTCCTCCGGGACTAAGAGATACGCAGTATTTT
cdr3_aa: CASSPPGLRDTQYF

v_call: TRBV4-3
d_call: TRBD2
j_call: TRBJ2-1
clone_size: NA
cdr3_nt: TGCGCCAGCAGCCGACTAGCGACCTACAATGAGCAGTTCTTC
cdr3_aa: CASSRLATYNEQFF

v_call: TRBV18
d_call: TRBD2
j_call: TRBJ2-2
clone_size: few
cdr3_nt: TGTGCCAGCTCACCAACCCTAGCGGGAGACACCGGGGAGCTGTTTTTT
cdr3_aa: CASSPTLAGDTGELFF

v_call: TRBV7-3
d_call: NA
j_call: TRBJ2-1
clone_size: NA
cdr3_nt: TGTGCCAGCAGCTTAACGGGAGGGGACAACCCTCAGTTCTTC
cdr3_aa: CASSLTGGDNPQFF

v_call: TRBV19
d_call: NA
j_call: TRBJ2-7
clone_size: NA
cdr3_nt: TGTGCCAGTAGTATCGGACAAATCTACGAGCAGTACTTC
cdr3_aa: CASSIGQIYEQYF

v_call: TRBV20-1
d_call: NA
j_call: TRBJ1-1
clone_size: NA
cdr3_nt: TGCAGTGCTGGCGGCACTGAAGCTTTCTTT
cdr3_aa: CSAGGTEAFF

v_call: TRBV28
d_call: TRBD2
j_call: TRBJ2-1
clone_size: NA
cdr3_nt: TGTGCCAGCAGCTCCCTACTAGCGTACTCCTACAATGAGCAGTTCTTC
cdr3_aa: CASSSLLAYSYNEQFF

v_call: TRBV12-5
d_call: NA
j_call: TRBJ2-1
clone_size: NA
cdr3_nt: TGTGCTAGTGGTCGGGACTGGGGCGATGAGCAGTTCTTC
cdr3_aa: CASGRDWGDEQFF

v_call: TRBV11-2
d_call: NA
j_call: TRBJ1-1
clone_size: NA
cdr3_nt: TGTGCCAGCAGATTAACTGGGAGCACTGAAGCTTTCTTT
cdr3_aa: CASRLTGSTEAFF

v_call: TRBV19
d_call: NA
j_call: TRBJ1-5
clone_size: NA
cdr3_nt: TGTGCCAGTAGTATCCGGGGGGATAGCAATCAGCCCCAGCATTTT
cdr3_aa: CASSIRGDSNQPQHF

v_call: TRBV7-6
d_call: TRBD2
j_call: TRBJ2-1
clone_size: NA
cdr3_nt: TGTGCCAGCAGTCCGGCCGGGACTAGCGTCGATGAGCAGTTCTTC
cdr3_aa: CASSPAGTSVDEQFF

v_call: TRBV7-9
d_call: NA
j_call: TRBJ1-2
clone_size: NA
cdr3_nt: TGTGCCAGCAGCTTAGCGGAGGCGGGGGTTGGTGGCTACACCTTC
cdr3_aa: CASSLAEAGVGGYTF

v_call: TRBV24-1
d_call: TRBD2
j_call: TRBJ2-1
clone_size: NA
cdr3_nt: TGTGCCACCAGTGATCCGAGCGGACTAGCGGGAGGTGAGGACAATGAGCAGTTCTTC
cdr3_aa: CATSDPSGLAGGEDNEQFF

v_call: TRBV3-1/TRBV3-2
d_call: TRBD1
j_call: TRBJ2-7
clone_size: NA
cdr3_nt: TGTGCCAGCAGCCAAGATAGGTCCGGGACAGGGGTAGCGTCCTACGAGCAGTACTTC
cdr3_aa: CASSQDRSGTGVASYEQYF

v_call: TRBV19
d_call: NA
j_call: TRBJ1-2
clone_size: once
cdr3_nt: TGTGCCAGTAGTCCAACACGGGACTATGGCTACACCTTC
cdr3_aa: CASSPTRDYGYTF

v_call: TRBV10-2
d_call: NA
j_call: TRBJ1-2
clone_size: NA
cdr3_nt: TGCGCCAGCAGTGACCCGAGACATGCCTATGGCTACACCTTC
cdr3_aa: CASSDPRHAYGYTF